This TCR beta chain originates from a study of T cell changes during pregnancy in multiple sclerosis. Produced via immunoSEQ multiplex PCR; TCRdb's table is partial and in-frame only. Here the sample spans tens of thousands of clones, roughly 90% being singletons. The CDR3 runs to 13 residues. Trimming removed 1 base at V and 11 bases at J, with 14 bases between. Germline loops: CDR1 SGHAT, CDR2 FQNNGV. The source of this sequence is a female donor in good health, enrolled as a control in a pregnancy study. The chain joins TRBV11-2 to TRBJ1-1; tentative D call: TRBD1 (6 bases). The material was CD4+ T cells from peripheral blood mononuclear cells, obtained after pregnancy. The CDR3 DNA reads as TGTGCCAGCAGCTTAGGCGTCGAGAGGGGGGCTTTCTTT. It encodes CASSLGVERGAFF.